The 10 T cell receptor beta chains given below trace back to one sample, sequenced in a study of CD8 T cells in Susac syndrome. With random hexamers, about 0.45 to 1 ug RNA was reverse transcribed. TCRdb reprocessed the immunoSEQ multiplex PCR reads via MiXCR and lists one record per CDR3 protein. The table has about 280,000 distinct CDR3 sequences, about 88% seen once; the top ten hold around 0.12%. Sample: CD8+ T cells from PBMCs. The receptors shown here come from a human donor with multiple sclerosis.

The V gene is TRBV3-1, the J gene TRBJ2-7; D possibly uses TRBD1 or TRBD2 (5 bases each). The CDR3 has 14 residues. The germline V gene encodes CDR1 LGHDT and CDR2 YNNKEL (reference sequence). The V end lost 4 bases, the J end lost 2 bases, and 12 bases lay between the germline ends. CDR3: CASSRGPVTYEQYF. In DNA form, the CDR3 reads TGTGCCAGCAGCCGGGGACCGGTGACCTACGAGCAGTACTTC.

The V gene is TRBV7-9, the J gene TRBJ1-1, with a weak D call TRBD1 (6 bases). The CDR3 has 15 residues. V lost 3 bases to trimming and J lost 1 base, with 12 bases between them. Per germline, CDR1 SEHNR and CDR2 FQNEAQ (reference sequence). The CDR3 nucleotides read TGTGCCAGCAGCTTTGGGGGCGCCTGGAACACTGAAGCTTTCTTT. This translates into CASSFGGAWNTEAFF. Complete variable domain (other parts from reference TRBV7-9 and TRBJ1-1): DTGVSQNPRHKITKRGQNVTFRCDPISEHNRLYWYRQTLGQGPEFLTYFQNEAQLEKSRLLSDRFSAERPKGSFSTLEIQRTEQGDSAMYLCASSFGGAWNTEAFFGQGTRLTVV.

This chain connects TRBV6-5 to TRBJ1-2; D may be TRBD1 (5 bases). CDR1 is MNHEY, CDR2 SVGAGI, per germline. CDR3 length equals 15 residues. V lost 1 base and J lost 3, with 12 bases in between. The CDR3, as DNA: TGTGCCAGCAGTTACTTCGAAGGGGCGGACTATGGCTACACCTTC. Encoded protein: CASSYFEGADYGYTF.

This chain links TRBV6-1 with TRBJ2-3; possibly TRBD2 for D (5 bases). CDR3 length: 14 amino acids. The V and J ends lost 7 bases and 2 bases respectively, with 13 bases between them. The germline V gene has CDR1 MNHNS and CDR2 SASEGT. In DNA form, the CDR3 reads TGTGCCAGCACCTACCGGGAAAACACAGATACGCAGTATTTT. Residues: CASTYRENTDTQYF.

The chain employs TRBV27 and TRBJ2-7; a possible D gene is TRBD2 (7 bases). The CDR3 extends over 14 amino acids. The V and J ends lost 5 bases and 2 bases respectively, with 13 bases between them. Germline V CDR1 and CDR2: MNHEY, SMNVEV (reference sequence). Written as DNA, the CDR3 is TGTGCCAGCAGTCTCCAAGGGGGGGCCTACGAGCAGTACTTC. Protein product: CASSLQGGAYEQYF.

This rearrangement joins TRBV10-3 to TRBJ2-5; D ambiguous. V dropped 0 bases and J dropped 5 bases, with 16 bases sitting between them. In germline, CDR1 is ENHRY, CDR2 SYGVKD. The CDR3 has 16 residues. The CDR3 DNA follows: TGTGCCATCAGTGAGTCCCGCCAGAGTGCCGGGGAGACCCAGTACTTC. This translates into CAISESRQSAGETQYF.

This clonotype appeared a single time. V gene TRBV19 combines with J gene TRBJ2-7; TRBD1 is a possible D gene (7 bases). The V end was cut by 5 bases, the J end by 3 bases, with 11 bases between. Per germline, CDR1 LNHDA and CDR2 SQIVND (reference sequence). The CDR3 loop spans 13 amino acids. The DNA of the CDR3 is TGTGCCAGTAGTGGCAGGGGGGACTACGAGCAGTACTTC. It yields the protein CASSGRGDYEQYF.

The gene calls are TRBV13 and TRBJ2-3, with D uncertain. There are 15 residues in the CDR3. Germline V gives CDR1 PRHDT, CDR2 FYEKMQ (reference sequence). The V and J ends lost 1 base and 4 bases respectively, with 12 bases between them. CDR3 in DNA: TGTGCCAGCAGCTTAGCGGTCGATGTCGCAGATACGCAGTATTTT. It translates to CASSLAVDVADTQYF.

CDR3 protein: CSVEPVTGGARTEAFF. The DNA for the CDR3 is TGCAGCGTTGAACCGGTTACAGGGGGCGCGAGGACTGAAGCTTTCTTT. The V gene is TRBV29-1, the J gene TRBJ1-1; 9 bases are a match to TRBD1. Trimming took 2 bases from V and 5 from J; bases not matched to a gene: 12. The CDR3 runs to 16 residues. Germline V gene lookup returns CDR1 SQVTM and CDR2 ANQGSEA.

The CDR3 DNA reads TGCGCCAGCAGCCGTCCACGGGACGCAGATACGCAGTATTTT. Encoded protein: CASSRPRDADTQYF. This rearrangement joins TRBV4-1 to TRBJ2-3, with D perhaps assigned TRBD1 or TRBD2 (5 bases each). Germline CDR1 MGHRA, CDR2 YSYEKL. The V gene lost 4 bases and the J gene lost 4 bases, with 12 bases spanning the gap. This CDR3 has 14 residues.